The 27 T cell receptor beta chains presented below share a single source sample, sequenced in a study of cytomegalovirus exposure and HLA in healthy donors. Assay used: immunoSEQ multiplex PCR; TCRdb lists only in-frame clones, some missing. Of about 150,000 clones in the sample, about 86% were seen once. The specimen was PBMCs. Receptors originate from a human donor in good health.

CDR3 sequence (DNA): TGTGCCAGCAGCCCGAGCTCCTACAATGAGCAGTTCTTC. Protein product: CASSPSSYNEQFF. The genes are TRBV11-3 and TRBJ2-1; D call uncertain. This CDR3 comprises 13 residues. Germline-derived CDR1 and CDR2 are SGHNT and YENEEA. With 5 bases removed from V and 0 bases from J, the gap between germline ends came to 5 bases.

The rearrangement links TRBV7-2 to TRBJ2-1, with a tentative D call TRBD1 (5 bases). From germline, CDR1 is SGHTA and CDR2 FQGNSA. CDR3 length equals 15 residues. Trimming cost V 5 bases and J 4 bases, with 15 bases left between them. CDR3 protein: CASSGGAGSYNEQFF. The DNA of the CDR3 is TGTGCCAGCAGCGGTGGAGCAGGGTCATACAATGAGCAGTTCTTC.

The V and J genes are TRBV5-6 and TRBJ1-2; D may be TRBD1 (6 bases). Germline CDR1 SGHDT, CDR2 YYEEEE. This CDR3 comprises 15 residues. V was clipped by 8 bases and J by 3 bases, with 20 bases between them. The CDR3 sequence is CASRTEDPLDYGYTF. In DNA, the CDR3 is TGTGCCAGTCGGACAGAGGACCCCCTTGACTATGGCTACACCTTC.

The CDR3 DNA reads as TGTGCCAGCAGCTTGCCCCCGACTAGCGGGAGGGCGGGCGAGCAGTACTTC. Protein sequence: CASSLPPTSGRAGEQYF. The rearrangement links TRBV7-2 to TRBJ2-7, with 14 bases matching TRBD2. Germline CDR1 SGHTA, CDR2 FQGNSA. The V gene end was trimmed by 3 bases and the J gene end by 6 bases; junction bases not matched to a gene: 10. This CDR3 has 17 residues.

The chain uses TRBV27 and TRBJ2-1; 9 positions match TRBD2. J gave up 5 bases and V 1 base, and 9 bases lay outside the gene matches. The germline V gene encodes CDR1 MNHEY and CDR2 SMNVEV (reference sequence). The CDR3 is made up of 17 amino acids. Here the CDR3 DNA reads TGTGCCAGCAGTTTATATGCCGCTAGCGGGAAGAACAATGAGCAGTTCTTC. This gives the protein CASSLYAASGKNNEQFF.

The chain uses TRBV6-6 and TRBJ2-3, with TRBD2 as a possible D gene (6 bases). Germline V CDR1 and CDR2: MNHNY, SVGAGI (reference sequence). The CDR3 is 13 residues long. Trimming removed 9 bases from V and 4 bases from J, with 14 bases in between. In nucleotides, the CDR3 is TGTGCCAGTCGACGGGACTCCGCAGATACGCAGTATTTT. This translates into CASRRDSADTQYF.

The chain links TRBV5-1 to TRBJ1-1; 7 bases fit TRBD1. Germline V gene lookup returns CDR1 SGHRS and CDR2 YFSETQ. V was clipped by 4 bases and J by 1 base; unmatched bases: 13. This CDR3 contains 17 residues. CDR3 nucleotide sequence: TGCGCCAGCAGCACCGGACAGGTTTTAGATCGGAACACTGAAGCTTTCTTT. Translating it yields CASSTGQVLDRNTEAFF.

This clone was observed a handful of times. The V call is TRBV4-1, the J call TRBJ1-2, with D perhaps TRBD1 (5 bases). This CDR3 is 14 amino acids long. V was trimmed by 1 base and J by 6 bases, leaving 12 bases between them. Germline lookup yields CDR1 MGHRA and CDR2 YSYEKL. CDR3 DNA sequence: TGCGCCAGCAGCCAAGGACAGCTACTAAATGGCTACACCTTC. Its protein product is CASSQGQLLNGYTF.

The chain combines TRBV6-1 with TRBJ2-2; D is perhaps TRBD2 (5 bases). The germline V gene encodes CDR1 MNHNS and CDR2 SASEGT. With 6 bases removed from V and 7 bases from J, the gap between germline ends came to 18 bases. This CDR3 is built from 15 residues. CDR3 amino acids: CASRWGRARDGELFF. CDR3 DNA: TGTGCCAGCAGGTGGGGTCGCGCACGGGACGGGGAGCTGTTTTTT.

The rearrangement links TRBV9 to TRBJ2-4; 7 bases are a match to TRBD1. Germline V gene sequence: CDR1 SGDLS, CDR2 YYNGEE. This CDR3 spans 16 amino acids. V was clipped by 0 bases and J by 3 bases; unmatched bases: 6. The CDR3 is CASSVAAGGVKNIQYF. As DNA, the CDR3 is TGTGCCAGCAGCGTAGCTGCAGGGGGTGTCAAAAACATTCAGTACTTC.

CDR3 sequence reads: CAWRAAENTEAFF. CDR3 coding DNA: TGTGCCTGGAGAGCGGCGGAGAACACTGAAGCTTTCTTT. The V and J genes are TRBV30 and TRBJ1-1; D is unclear. In germline, CDR1 is GTSNPN, CDR2 SVGIG (reference sequence). V was cut by 3 bases and J by 1 base, with 9 bases left in between. The CDR3 is made up of 13 amino acids.

The rearrangement joins TRBV25-1 to TRBJ1-1; 10 bases fit TRBD1. The CDR3 covers 13 residues. Germline V gene sequence: CDR1 MGHDK, CDR2 SYGVNS. J lost 7 bases, V lost 6 bases, and 5 bases had no gene match. The CDR3 spells CASRRTGGNEAFF. The CDR3 DNA sequence: TGTGCCAGCAGAAGGACAGGGGGAAATGAAGCTTTCTTT.

The J gene is TRBJ2-2, the V gene TRBV15; 7 bases are shared with TRBD2. V lost 0 bases to trimming and J lost 1 base; unmatched junction nucleotides: 2. CDR3 length equals 16 residues. Germline assignment: CDR1 LNHNV and CDR2 YYDKDF (reference sequence). The chain's CDR3 is CATSRDGRVNTGELFF. The CDR3 nucleotides are TGTGCCACCAGCAGAGATGGGAGGGTGAACACCGGGGAGCTGTTTTTT.

This clone was seen a few times. This sequence joins TRBV19 and TRBJ1-5; 7 positions match TRBD1. Germline V gene data show CDR1 as LNHDA and CDR2 as SQIVND (reference sequence). This CDR3 spans 15 amino acids. J gave up 4 bases and V 3 bases, and 6 bases lay outside the gene matches. The CDR3 reads CASSMWTGNNQPQHF. The CDR3 bases are TGTGCCAGTAGTATGTGGACAGGCAATAATCAGCCCCAGCATTTT. Using reference TRBV19 and TRBJ1-5 for the parts outside the CDR3, the full variable domain is DGGITQSPKYLFRKEGQNVTLSCEQNLNHDAMYWYRQDPGQGLRLIYYSQIVNDFQKGDIAEGYSVSREKKESFPLTVTSAQKNPTAFYLCASSMWTGNNQPQHFGDGTRLSIL.

The J gene is TRBJ2-1, the V gene TRBV27; no clear D. The CDR3 is 19 residues long. The germline CDR1 and CDR2 sequences are MNHEY and SMNVEV (reference sequence). The V gene lost 2 bases and the J gene lost 5 bases, with 25 bases spanning the gap. CDR3 in DNA: TGTGCCAGCAGTTTAAGTCTCTTCGCGTGGCCGCGCGAGGACAATGAGCAGTTCTTC. Protein product: CASSLSLFAWPREDNEQFF.

There are a few counts of this clone. The rearrangement joins TRBV28 to TRBJ2-3; D perhaps matches TRBD1 (6 bases). V was clipped by 5 bases and J by 3 bases, with 15 bases between them. The CDR3 has 15 amino acids. The germline V gene encodes CDR1 MDHEN and CDR2 SYDVKM. CDR3 DNA: TGTGCCAGCAGTCAAACAGGGAAGGGTACAGATACGCAGTATTTT. Its translation: CASSQTGKGTDTQYF. Looking up the rest from reference TRBV28 and TRBJ2-3 gives the full variable domain: DVKVTQSSRYLVKRTGEKVFLECVQDMDHENMFWYRQDPGLGLRLIYFSYDVKMKEKGDIPEGYSVSREKKERFSLILESASTNQTSMYLCASSQTGKGTDTQYFGPGTRLTVL.

This chain links TRBV27 with TRBJ1-5, with a tentative D call TRBD1 (6 bases). The V end was cut by 4 bases, the J end by 0 bases, with 10 bases between. Germline V gene lookup returns CDR1 MNHEY and CDR2 SMNVEV (reference sequence). This CDR3 is 15 amino acids long. In DNA, the CDR3 is TGTGCCAGCAGTTCTACGGACAGTAGCAATCAGCCCCAGCATTTT. Translated: CASSSTDSSNQPQHF.

This clone was counted a few times. The V gene is TRBV27, the J gene TRBJ1-1; possible D gene TRBD1, 5 bases. Trimming stripped 7 bases from V and 5 bases from J, with 17 bases between. CDR3 size: 14 residues. Germline values: CDR1 MNHEY, CDR2 SMNVEV (reference sequence). The CDR3, as DNA: TGTGCCAGCACCCCAGGGTGGGAGGGGACTGAAGCTTTCTTT. Its protein product is CASTPGWEGTEAFF.

This clone was seen a few times. This sequence joins TRBV28 and TRBJ2-7, with D tentatively TRBD2 (5 bases). V dropped 3 bases and J dropped 3 bases, with 9 bases sitting between them. This CDR3 comprises 13 residues. Germline V lookup: CDR1 MDHEN, CDR2 SYDVKM. CDR3 sequence: CASSFNGNYEQYF. The CDR3 DNA is TGTGCCAGCAGTTTTAACGGGAACTACGAGCAGTACTTC.

The genes are TRBV5-6 and TRBJ2-3, with 9 positions matching TRBD2. The CDR3 extends over 18 amino acids. Germline V gives CDR1 SGHDT, CDR2 YYEEEE. Germline trimming cut 0 bases from V and 6 bases from J; bases unmatched to any gene: 14. The CDR3 spells CASSLGAGGGGAMDTQYF. The CDR3 bases are TGTGCCAGCAGCTTGGGGGCAGGTGGCGGGGGGGCCATGGATACGCAGTATTTT.

The rearrangement uses TRBV13 and TRBJ1-2; no clear D. The CDR3 contains 12 residues. The V gene's germline CDR1 is PRHDT and CDR2 FYEKMQ (reference sequence). The V end lost 4 bases, the J end lost 10 bases, and 13 bases lay between the germline ends. CDR3 protein: CASSSDQVPYTF. The CDR3 DNA follows: TGTGCCAGCAGCTCCGACCAGGTGCCCTACACCTTC. The full variable domain, completed using reference TRBV13 and TRBJ1-2, is AAGVIQSPRHLIKEKRETATLKCYPIPRHDTVYWYQQGPGQDPQFLISFYEKMQSDKGSIPDRFSAQQFSDYHSELNMSSLELGDSALYFCASSSDQVPYTFGSGTRLTVV.

The V gene is TRBV28, the J gene TRBJ2-7; 9 bases fit TRBD1. CDR3 length: 16 residues. Germline values: CDR1 MDHEN, CDR2 SYDVKM. V trimming: 6 bases; J trimming: 5 bases; junction bases outside the gene matches: 14. CDR3 protein: CASSLGRGQGEDEQYF. In DNA form, the CDR3 reads TGTGCCAGCAGCTTAGGCCGGGGACAGGGTGAGGACGAGCAGTACTTC.

The V and J genes are TRBV25-1 and TRBJ1-1; 9 positions match TRBD1. Germline CDR1 reads MGHDK; CDR2 reads SYGVNS. The ends lost 4 bases at V and 2 bases at J; junction bases unmatched: 5. This CDR3 spans 15 amino acids. The CDR3 reads CASSAPTGGNTEAFF. CDR3 sequence (DNA): TGTGCCAGCAGTGCCCCGACAGGGGGAAACACTGAAGCTTTCTTT.

In its sample, this clone was seen a few times. V and J are TRBV2 and TRBJ1-1, with no clear D. This CDR3 has 13 amino acids. V lost 1 base, J lost 10 bases, and 13 bases lay in between. Germline CDR1 reads SNHLY; CDR2 reads FYNNEI. In DNA form, the CDR3 reads TGTGCCAGCAGTGAAGACAGTAATGGTGCAGCTTTCTTT. Its protein is CASSEDSNGAAFF.

This chain connects TRBV30 to TRBJ2-7; TRBD1 aligns across 8 bases. Germline lookup yields CDR1 GTSNPN and CDR2 SVGIG (reference sequence). V was pared by 6 bases and J by 5 bases, with 9 bases of the junction left unmatched. This CDR3 is built from 13 residues. The DNA of the CDR3 is TGTGCCTGCCAAAAGGGACAGGTCGACGAGCAGTACTTC. Amino acid sequence: CACQKGQVDEQYF.

The chain uses TRBV28 and TRBJ2-7, with 9 bases matching TRBD1. This CDR3 has 17 amino acids. Trimming at V came to 4 bases and at J to 6 bases, leaving 16 bases not matched to a gene. CDR1 MDHEN and CDR2 SYDVKM come from the germline V gene. DNA of the CDR3: TGTGCCAGCAGTTCCGCCACCCTTGGGACAGGGTATATCGAGCAGTACTTC. Translated: CASSSATLGTGYIEQYF.

The rearrangement links TRBV5-6 to TRBJ2-1, with 8 nucleotides matching TRBD2. Losses at the gene ends were 4 bases for V and 1 base for J; bases not matched to a gene: 7. Germline V lookup: CDR1 SGHDT, CDR2 YYEEEE. This CDR3 comprises 16 residues. The chain's CDR3 is CASSRDSGVSYNEQFF. DNA for the CDR3: TGTGCCAGCAGCAGAGATAGCGGGGTATCCTACAATGAGCAGTTCTTC.